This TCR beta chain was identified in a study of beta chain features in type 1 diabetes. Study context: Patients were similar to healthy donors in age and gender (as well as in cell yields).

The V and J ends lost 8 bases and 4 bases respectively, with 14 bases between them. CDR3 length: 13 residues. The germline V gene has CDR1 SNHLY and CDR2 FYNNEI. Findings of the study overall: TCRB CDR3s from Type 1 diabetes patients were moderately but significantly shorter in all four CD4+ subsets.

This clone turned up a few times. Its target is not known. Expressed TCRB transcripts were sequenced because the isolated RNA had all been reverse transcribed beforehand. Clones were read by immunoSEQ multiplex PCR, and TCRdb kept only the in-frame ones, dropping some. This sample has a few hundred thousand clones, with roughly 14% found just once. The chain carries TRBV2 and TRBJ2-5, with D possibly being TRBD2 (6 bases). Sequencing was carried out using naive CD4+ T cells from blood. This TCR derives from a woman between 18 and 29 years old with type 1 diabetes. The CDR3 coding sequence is TGTGCCAGCGTGGGGGGATTACGAGAGACCCAGTACTTC. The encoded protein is CASVGGLRETQYF.